This TCR beta chain was found in a study of tumor-infiltrating lymphocytes in primary liver carcinoma. Study in general: Tumor lesions were T1-T3 N0M0 and spanned roughly 4.2 to 11 cm.

Using a constant-region primer together with ProtoScript II reverse transcriptase, TCR beta cDNA was made from roughly 500 ng of total RNA. Investigators got TCR beta libraries out of three nested multiplex PCR rounds, done with slightly modified ARM-PCR. Each of the first two PCR rounds ran around 10 cycles with TRBV1-TRBV30 forward and C-beta reverse primers. One entry per CDR3 protein results from TCRdb running MiXCR on the multiplex PCR reads. The sample holds approximately 300,000 distinct CDR3 sequences, roughly 60% seen once. V shed 8 bases and J shed 1 base, with 17 bases lying between them. This CDR3 is 15 amino acids long. CDR1 and CDR2 (germline): MDHEN, SYDVKM. Findings and caveats of the study: Tumors reached a significantly greater top-250-clone fraction than blood did (p = 0.039).

Extraction also yielded germline DNA, while blood RNA was obtained from unsorted whole blood. Worth noting for this clonotype: Its cognate antigen is unknown.

This TCR derives from a man aged 35 to 55 with primary liver carcinoma and hepatitis B virus infection. The chain has TRBV28 and TRBJ1-1; weak D call: TRBD1 (5 bases). Specimen: peripheral blood. CDR3 in amino acids: CASVLGTFGNTEAFF. The CDR3 DNA sequence: TGTGCCAGCGTTTTGGGGACGTTTGGGAACACTGAAGCTTTCTTT.